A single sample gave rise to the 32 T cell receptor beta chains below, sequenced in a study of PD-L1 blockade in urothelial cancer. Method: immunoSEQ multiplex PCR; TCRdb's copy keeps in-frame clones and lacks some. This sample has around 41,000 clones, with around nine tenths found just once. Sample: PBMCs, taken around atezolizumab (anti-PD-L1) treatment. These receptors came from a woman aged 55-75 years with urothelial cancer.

The CDR3 DNA follows: TGTGCCAGCAGCTTGGTTACAGGCTCTAACTATGGCTACACCTTC. As protein: CASSLVTGSNYGYTF. The V and J genes are TRBV5-4 and TRBJ1-2; perhaps TRBD1 as D (5 bases). V lost 0 bases and J 0 bases, leaving 9 bases between the germline ends. Per the germline V gene, CDR1 is SGHNT and CDR2 is YYREEE (reference sequence). This CDR3 region has 15 residues. Full variable domain (remainder filled in from reference TRBV5-4 and TRBJ1-2): ETGVTQSPTHLIKTRGQQVTLRCSSQSGHNTVSWYQQALGQGPQFIFQYYREEENGRGNFPPRFSGLQFPNYSSELNVNALELDDSALYLCASSLVTGSNYGYTFGSGTRLTVV.

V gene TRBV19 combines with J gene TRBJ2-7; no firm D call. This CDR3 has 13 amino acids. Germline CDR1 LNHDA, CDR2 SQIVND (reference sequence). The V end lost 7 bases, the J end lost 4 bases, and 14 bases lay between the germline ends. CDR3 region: CASTHQFGYEQYF. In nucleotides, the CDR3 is TGTGCCAGTACGCACCAGTTCGGGTACGAGCAGTACTTC. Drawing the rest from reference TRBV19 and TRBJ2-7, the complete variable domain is DGGITQSPKYLFRKEGQNVTLSCEQNLNHDAMYWYRQDPGQGLRLIYYSQIVNDFQKGDIAEGYSVSREKKESFPLTVTSAQKNPTAFYLCASTHQFGYEQYFGPGTRLTVT.

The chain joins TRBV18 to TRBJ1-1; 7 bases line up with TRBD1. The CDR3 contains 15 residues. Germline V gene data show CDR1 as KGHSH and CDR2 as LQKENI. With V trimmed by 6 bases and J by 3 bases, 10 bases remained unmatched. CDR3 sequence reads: CASSPAGGFDTEAFF. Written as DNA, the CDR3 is TGTGCCAGCTCCCCAGCAGGGGGTTTCGACACTGAAGCTTTCTTT. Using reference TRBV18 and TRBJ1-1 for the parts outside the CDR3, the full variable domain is NAGVMQNPRHLVRRRGQEARLRCSPMKGHSHVYWYRQLPEEGLKFMVYLQKENIIDESGMPKERFSAEFPKEGPSILRIQQVVRGDSAAYFCASSPAGGFDTEAFFGQGTRLTVV.

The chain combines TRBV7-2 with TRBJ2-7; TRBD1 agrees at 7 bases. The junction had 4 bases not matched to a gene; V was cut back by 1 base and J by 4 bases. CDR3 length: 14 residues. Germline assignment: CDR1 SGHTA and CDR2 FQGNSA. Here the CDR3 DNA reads TGTGCCAGCAGCTTAGGTCCAGGGGGTTACGAGCAGTACTTC. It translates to CASSLGPGGYEQYF.

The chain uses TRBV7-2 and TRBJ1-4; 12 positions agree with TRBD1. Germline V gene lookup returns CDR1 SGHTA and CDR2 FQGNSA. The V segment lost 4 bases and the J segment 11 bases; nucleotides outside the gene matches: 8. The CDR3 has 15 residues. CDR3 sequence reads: CASSSPGTGGIKLFF. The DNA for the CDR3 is TGTGCCAGCAGCTCACCCGGGACAGGGGGCATCAAACTGTTTTTT.

Written as DNA, the CDR3 is TGTGCCGTGGGACTGTTAGAAGAGACCCAGTACTTC. The encoded protein is CAVGLLEETQYF. The chain joins TRBV2 to TRBJ2-5; a possible D gene is TRBD2 (6 bases). CDR1 is SNHLY, CDR2 FYNNEI, per germline. Trimming pared 11 bases from V and 3 bases from J, leaving 13 bases between. CDR3 size: 12 residues.

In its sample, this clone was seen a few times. CDR3 amino acids: CASSQGLMYTEAFF. The CDR3 nucleotides read TGCGCCAGCAGCCAGGGACTGATGTACACTGAAGCTTTCTTT. The genes are TRBV10-1 and TRBJ1-1; D possibly corresponds to TRBD1 (5 bases). The length of the CDR3 is 14 residues. V lost 6 bases and J 3 bases, leaving 14 bases between the germline ends. Germline CDR1 and CDR2: WNHNN and SYGVQD (reference sequence).

The CDR3 region is CASSPHNLDRVNEKLFF. The CDR3 nucleotides read TGTGCCAGCAGCCCACACAATCTGGACAGGGTGAATGAAAAACTGTTTTTT. This chain uses TRBV7-9 with TRBJ1-4, with 8 bases lining up with TRBD1. V lost 5 bases to trimming and J lost 5 bases; unmatched junction nucleotides: 13. The CDR3 sequence is 17 residues long. Per germline, CDR1 SEHNR and CDR2 FQNEAQ (reference sequence).

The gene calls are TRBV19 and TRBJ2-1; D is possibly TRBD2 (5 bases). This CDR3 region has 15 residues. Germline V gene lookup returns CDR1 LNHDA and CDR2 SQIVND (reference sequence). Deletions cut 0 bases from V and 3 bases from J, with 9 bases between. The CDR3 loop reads CASSIDSVGYNEQFF. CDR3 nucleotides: TGTGCCAGTAGTATAGATAGCGTTGGCTACAATGAGCAGTTCTTC.

As DNA, the CDR3 is TGTGCCAGCAGCTTAGCTAGCGGGATCTACGAGCAGTACTTC. It yields the protein CASSLASGIYEQYF. The V gene is TRBV7-2, the J gene TRBJ2-7; the match to TRBD2 covers 8 bases. Germline V gene data show CDR1 as SGHTA and CDR2 as FQGNSA. The CDR3 consists of 14 residues. The V and J ends lost 0 bases and 3 bases, in that order; junction bases with no gene match: 1. The full variable domain, rest sourced from reference TRBV7-2 and TRBJ2-7, is GAGVSQSPSNKVTEKGKDVELRCDPISGHTALYWYRQSLGQGLEFLIYFQGNSAPDKSGLPSDRFSAERTGGSVSTLTIQRTQQEDSAVYLCASSLASGIYEQYFGPGTRLTVT.

CDR3 region: CASSYRSFGTDTQYF. The CDR3 nucleotides read TGTGCCAGCAGCTATCGGAGTTTCGGGACAGATACGCAGTATTTT. This chain connects TRBV5-4 to TRBJ2-3; no reliable D call. V was trimmed by 3 bases and J by 3 bases, leaving 14 bases between them. The CDR3 sequence is 15 residues long. Germline V gene data show CDR1 as SGHNT and CDR2 as YYREEE (reference sequence).

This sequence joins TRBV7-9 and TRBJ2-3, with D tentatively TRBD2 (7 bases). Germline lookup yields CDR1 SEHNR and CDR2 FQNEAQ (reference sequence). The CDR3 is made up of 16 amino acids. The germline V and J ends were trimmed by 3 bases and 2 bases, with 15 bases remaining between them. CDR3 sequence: CASSFQQGGPTDTQYF. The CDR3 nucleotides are TGTGCCAGCAGCTTTCAACAGGGAGGGCCCACAGATACGCAGTATTTT.

The CDR3 coding sequence is TGTGCCATCAGTGTACTAGTTAGGGATACGCAGTATTTT. Translation gives CAISVLVRDTQYF. The rearrangement links TRBV10-3 to TRBJ2-3, with D perhaps TRBD2 (5 bases). Germline CDR1 reads ENHRY; CDR2 reads SYGVKD. The CDR3 loop spans 13 amino acids. Deletions cut 4 bases from V and 6 bases from J, with 11 bases between.

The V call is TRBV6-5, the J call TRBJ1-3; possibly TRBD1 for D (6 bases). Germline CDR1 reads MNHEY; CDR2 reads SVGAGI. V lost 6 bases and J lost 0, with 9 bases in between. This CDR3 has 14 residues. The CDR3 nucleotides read TGTGCCAGCAGGGACAGCCTCTCTGGAAACACCATATATTTT. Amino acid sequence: CASRDSLSGNTIYF.

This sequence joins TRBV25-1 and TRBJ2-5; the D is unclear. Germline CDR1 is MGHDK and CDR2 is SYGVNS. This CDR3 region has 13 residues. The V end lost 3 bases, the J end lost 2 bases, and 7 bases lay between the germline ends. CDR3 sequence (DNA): TGTGCCAGCAGTGAGTGGCAGCAAGAGACCCAGTACTTC. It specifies CASSEWQQETQYF.

Written as DNA, the CDR3 is TGTGCCAGCATCCCGACAGGGAGGAACACCGGGGAGCTGTTTTTT. Amino acid sequence: CASIPTGRNTGELFF. The genes are TRBV7-2 and TRBJ2-2; 7 bases fit TRBD1. There are 15 residues in the CDR3. The J segment lost 1 base and the V segment lost 7 bases, leaving 6 bases of the junction unmatched. The germline gives CDR1 SGHTA, CDR2 FQGNSA.

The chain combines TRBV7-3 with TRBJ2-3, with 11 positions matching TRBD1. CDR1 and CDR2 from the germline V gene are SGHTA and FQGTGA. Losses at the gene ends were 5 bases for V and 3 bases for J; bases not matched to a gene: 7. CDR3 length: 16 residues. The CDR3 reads CASSLGTGGRTDTQYF. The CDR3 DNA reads TGTGCCAGCAGCCTCGGGACAGGGGGGAGGACAGATACGCAGTATTTT.

CDR3 loop: CASSLLQPNQPQHF. In DNA form, the CDR3 reads TGTGCCAGCAGCTTATTACAGCCCAATCAGCCCCAGCATTTT. The chain joins TRBV7-9 to TRBJ1-5, with no clear D. Germline-derived CDR1 and CDR2 are SEHNR and FQNEAQ (reference sequence). This CDR3 is 14 amino acids long. Trimming took 2 bases from V and 3 from J, leaving 8 bases between them.

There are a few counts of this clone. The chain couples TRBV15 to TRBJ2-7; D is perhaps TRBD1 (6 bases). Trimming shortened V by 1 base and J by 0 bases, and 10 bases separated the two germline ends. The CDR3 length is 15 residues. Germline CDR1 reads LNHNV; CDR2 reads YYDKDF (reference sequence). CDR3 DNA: TGTGCCACCAGCAGAGGTAGGGGGTCCTCCTACGAGCAGTACTTC. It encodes CATSRGRGSSYEQYF.

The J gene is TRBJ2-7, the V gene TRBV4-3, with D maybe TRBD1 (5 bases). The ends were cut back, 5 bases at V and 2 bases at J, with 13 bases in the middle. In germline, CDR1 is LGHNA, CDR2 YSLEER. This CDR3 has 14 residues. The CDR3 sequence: CASSEGSRAYEQYF. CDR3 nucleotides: TGCGCCAGCAGCGAAGGGTCCAGGGCCTACGAGCAGTACTTC.

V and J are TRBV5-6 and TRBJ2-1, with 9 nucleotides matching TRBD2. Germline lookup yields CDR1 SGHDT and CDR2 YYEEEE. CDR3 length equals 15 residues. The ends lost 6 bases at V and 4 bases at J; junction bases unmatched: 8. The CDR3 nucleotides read TGTGCCAGCACCCAGGGACTAGCCATGTACAATGAGCAGTTCTTC. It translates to CASTQGLAMYNEQFF.

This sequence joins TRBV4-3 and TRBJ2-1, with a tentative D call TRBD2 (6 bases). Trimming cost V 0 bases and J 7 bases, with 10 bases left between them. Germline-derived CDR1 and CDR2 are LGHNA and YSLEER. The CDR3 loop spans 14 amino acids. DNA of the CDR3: TGCGCCAGCAGCCAAGATAAGGAGGGGAATGAGCAGTTCTTC. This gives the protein CASSQDKEGNEQFF.

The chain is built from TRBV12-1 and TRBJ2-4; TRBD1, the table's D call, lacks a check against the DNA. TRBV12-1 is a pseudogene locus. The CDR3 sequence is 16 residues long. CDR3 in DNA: TGTGCCAGGGGGCCTGGGCAGACACTAGCCAAAAACATTCAGTACTTC. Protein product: CARGPGQTLAKNIQYF.

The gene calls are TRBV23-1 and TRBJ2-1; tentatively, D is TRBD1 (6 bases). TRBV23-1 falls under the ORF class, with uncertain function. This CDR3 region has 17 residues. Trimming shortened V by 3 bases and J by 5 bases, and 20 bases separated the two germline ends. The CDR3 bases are TGCGCCAGCAGTCACCCCCGGGTGGCAGGGGAGCACAATGAGCAGTTCTTC. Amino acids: CASSHPRVAGEHNEQFF.

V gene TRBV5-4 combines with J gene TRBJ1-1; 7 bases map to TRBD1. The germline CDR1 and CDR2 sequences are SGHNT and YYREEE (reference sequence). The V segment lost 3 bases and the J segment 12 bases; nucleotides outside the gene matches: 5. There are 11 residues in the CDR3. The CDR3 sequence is CASSSDRATFF. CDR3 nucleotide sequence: TGTGCCAGCAGCTCCGACAGGGCCACTTTCTTT. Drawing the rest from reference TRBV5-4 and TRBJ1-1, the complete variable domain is ETGVTQSPTHLIKTRGQQVTLRCSSQSGHNTVSWYQQALGQGPQFIFQYYREEENGRGNFPPRFSGLQFPNYSSELNVNALELDDSALYLCASSSDRATFFGQGTRLTVV.

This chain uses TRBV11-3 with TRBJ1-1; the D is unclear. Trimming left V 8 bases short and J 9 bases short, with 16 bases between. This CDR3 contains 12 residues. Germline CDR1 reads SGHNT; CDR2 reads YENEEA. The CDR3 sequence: CASQEEGSQAFF. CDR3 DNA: TGTGCCAGCCAAGAGGAGGGCAGCCAAGCTTTCTTT.

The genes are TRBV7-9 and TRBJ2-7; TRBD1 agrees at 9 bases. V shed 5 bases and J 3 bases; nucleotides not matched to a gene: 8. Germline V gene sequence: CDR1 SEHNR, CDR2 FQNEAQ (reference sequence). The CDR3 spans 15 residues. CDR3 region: CASSAGQGISYEQYF. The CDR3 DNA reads TGTGCCAGCAGCGCCGGACAGGGGATAAGCTACGAGCAGTACTTC.

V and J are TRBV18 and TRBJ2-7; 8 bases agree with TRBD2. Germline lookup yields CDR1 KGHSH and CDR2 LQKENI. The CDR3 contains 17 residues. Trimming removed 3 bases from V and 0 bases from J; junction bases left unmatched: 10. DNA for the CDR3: TGTGCCAGCTCACCGGCGAGGAGCGGGGGCTCCTCCTACGAGCAGTACTTC. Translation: CASSPARSGGSSYEQYF.

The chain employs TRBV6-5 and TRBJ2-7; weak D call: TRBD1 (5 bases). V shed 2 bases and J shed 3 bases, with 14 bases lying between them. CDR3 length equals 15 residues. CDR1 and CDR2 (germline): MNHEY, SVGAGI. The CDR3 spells CASSYGRDHRYEQYF. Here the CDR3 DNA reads TGTGCCAGCAGTTACGGCAGGGATCACCGCTACGAGCAGTACTTC.

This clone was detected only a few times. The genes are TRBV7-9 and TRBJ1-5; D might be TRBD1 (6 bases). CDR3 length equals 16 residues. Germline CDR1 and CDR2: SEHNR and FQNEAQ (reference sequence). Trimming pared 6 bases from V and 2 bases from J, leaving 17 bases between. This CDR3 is CASRKGGGPGNQPQHF. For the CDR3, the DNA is TGTGCCAGCAGAAAGGGAGGGGGGCCGGGCAATCAGCCCCAGCATTTT.

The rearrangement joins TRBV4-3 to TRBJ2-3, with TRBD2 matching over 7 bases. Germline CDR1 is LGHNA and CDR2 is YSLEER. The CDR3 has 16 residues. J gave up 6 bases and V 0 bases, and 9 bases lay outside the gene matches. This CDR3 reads CASSQDSGTGADTQYF. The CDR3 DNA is TGCGCCAGCAGCCAAGACAGCGGGACCGGGGCGGATACGCAGTATTTT.

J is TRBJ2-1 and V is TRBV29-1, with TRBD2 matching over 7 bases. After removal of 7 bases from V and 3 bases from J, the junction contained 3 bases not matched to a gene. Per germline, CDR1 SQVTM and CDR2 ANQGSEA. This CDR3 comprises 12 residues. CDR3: CSALARYNEQFF. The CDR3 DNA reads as TGCAGCGCACTAGCGCGCTACAATGAGCAGTTCTTC.